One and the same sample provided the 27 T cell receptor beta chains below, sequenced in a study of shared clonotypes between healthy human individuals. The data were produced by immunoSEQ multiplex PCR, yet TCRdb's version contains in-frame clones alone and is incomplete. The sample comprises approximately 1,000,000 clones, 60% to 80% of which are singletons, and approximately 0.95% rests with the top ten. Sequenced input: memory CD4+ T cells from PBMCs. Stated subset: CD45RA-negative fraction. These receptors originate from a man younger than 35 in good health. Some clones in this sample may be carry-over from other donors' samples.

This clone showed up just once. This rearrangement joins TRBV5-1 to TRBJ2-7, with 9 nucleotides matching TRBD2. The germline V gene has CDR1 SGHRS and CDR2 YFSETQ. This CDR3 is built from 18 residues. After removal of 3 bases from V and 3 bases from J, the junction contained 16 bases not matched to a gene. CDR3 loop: CASSWGWRVAGVDYEQYF. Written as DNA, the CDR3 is TGCGCCAGCAGCTGGGGCTGGAGGGTAGCGGGAGTGGACTACGAGCAGTACTTC.

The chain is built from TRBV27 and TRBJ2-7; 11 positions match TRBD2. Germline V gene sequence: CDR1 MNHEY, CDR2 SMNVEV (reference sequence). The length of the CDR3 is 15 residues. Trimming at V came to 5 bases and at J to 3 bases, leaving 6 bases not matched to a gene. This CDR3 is CASSLAGGTLYEQYF. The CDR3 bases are TGTGCCAGCAGTCTAGCGGGAGGCACCCTCTACGAGCAGTACTTC.

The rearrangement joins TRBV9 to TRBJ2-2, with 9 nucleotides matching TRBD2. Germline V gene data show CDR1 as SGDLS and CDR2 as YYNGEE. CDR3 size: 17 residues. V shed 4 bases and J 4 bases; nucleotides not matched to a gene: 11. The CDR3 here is CASSTSSGRGSTGELFF. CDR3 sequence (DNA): TGTGCCAGCAGCACCAGTAGCGGGAGAGGGAGCACCGGGGAGCTGTTTTTT.

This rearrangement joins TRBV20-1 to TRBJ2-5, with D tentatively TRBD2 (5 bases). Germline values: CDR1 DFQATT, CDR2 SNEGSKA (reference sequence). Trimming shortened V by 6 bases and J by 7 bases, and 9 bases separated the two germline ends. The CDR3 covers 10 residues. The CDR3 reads CSADYTTQYF. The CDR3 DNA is TGCAGTGCCGACTACACGACCCAGTACTTC.

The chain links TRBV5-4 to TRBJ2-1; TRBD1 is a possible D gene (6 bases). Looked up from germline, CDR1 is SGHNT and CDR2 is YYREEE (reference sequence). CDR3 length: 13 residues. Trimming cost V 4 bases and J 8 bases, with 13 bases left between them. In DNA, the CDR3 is TGTGCCAGCAGCGTGGACAGCCTGGATGAGCAGTTCTTC. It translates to CASSVDSLDEQFF.

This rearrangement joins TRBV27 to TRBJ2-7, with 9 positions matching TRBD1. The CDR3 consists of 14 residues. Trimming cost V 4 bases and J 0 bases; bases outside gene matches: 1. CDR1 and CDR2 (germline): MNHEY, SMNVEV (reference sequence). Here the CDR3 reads CASSYRGPSYEQYF. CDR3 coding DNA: TGTGCCAGCAGTTACAGGGGGCCCTCCTACGAGCAGTACTTC.

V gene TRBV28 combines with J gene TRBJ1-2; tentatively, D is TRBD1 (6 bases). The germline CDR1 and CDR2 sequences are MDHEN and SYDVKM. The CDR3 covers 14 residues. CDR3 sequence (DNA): TGTGCTTCGACCCGGACAGTAACTATCTATGGCTACACCTTC. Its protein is CASTRTVTIYGYTF.

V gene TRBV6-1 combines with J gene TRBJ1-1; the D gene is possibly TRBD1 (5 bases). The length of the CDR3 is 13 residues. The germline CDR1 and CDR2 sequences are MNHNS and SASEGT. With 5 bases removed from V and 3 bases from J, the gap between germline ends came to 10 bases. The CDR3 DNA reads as TGTGCCAGCAGTCGCCGGGGGGACACTGAAGCTTTCTTT. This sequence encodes CASSRRGDTEAFF.

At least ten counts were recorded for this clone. The chain's CDR3 is CASSLRGGLEAFF. The CDR3 nucleotides are TGCGCCAGCAGCTTGCGTGGGGGCCTTGAAGCTTTCTTT. The chain combines TRBV5-1 with TRBJ1-1, with TRBD1 as a possible D gene (6 bases). The CDR3 is 13 residues long. Germline V CDR1 and CDR2: SGHRS, YFSETQ. V was trimmed by 1 base and J by 7 bases, leaving 11 bases between them. Full variable domain (missing parts from reference TRBV5-1 and TRBJ1-1): KAGVTQTPRYLIKTRGQQVTLSCSPISGHRSVSWYQQTPGQGLQFLFEYFSETQRNKGNFPGRFSGRQFSNSRSEMNVSTLELGDSALYLCASSLRGGLEAFFGQGTRLTVV.

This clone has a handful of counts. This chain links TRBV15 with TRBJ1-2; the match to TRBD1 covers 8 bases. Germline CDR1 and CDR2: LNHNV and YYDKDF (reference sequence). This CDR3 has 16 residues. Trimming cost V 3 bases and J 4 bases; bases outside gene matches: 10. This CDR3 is CATSRPRDRPSYGYTF. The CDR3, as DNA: TGTGCCACCAGCAGGCCCCGGGACAGGCCCTCCTATGGCTACACCTTC.

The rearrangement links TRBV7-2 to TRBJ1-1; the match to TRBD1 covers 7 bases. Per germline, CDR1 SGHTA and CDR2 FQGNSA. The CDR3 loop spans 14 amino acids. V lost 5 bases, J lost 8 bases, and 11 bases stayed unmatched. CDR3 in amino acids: CASSIEQGRKEAFF. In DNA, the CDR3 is TGTGCCAGCAGCATCGAACAGGGGCGGAAAGAAGCTTTCTTT.

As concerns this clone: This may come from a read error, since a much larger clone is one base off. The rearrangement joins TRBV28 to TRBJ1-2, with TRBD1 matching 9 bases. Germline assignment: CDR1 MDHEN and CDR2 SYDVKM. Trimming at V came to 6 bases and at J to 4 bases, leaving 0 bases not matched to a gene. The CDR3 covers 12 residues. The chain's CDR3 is CASRTGGYGYTF. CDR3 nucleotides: TGTGCCAGCAGGACAGGGGGCTATGGCTACACCTTC.

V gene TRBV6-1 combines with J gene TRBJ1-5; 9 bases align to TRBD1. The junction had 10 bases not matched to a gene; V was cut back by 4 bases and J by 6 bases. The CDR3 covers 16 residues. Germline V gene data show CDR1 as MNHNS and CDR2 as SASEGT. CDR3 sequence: CASSGPGTGWGQPQHF. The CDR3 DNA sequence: TGTGCCAGCAGTGGTCCCGGGACAGGGTGGGGTCAGCCCCAGCATTTT.

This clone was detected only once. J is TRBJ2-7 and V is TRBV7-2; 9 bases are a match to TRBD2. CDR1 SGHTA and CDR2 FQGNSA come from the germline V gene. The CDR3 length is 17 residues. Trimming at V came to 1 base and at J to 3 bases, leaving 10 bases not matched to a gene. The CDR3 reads CASSLVSLAGLVYEQYF. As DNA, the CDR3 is TGTGCCAGCAGCTTAGTATCCCTAGCGGGACTCGTCTACGAGCAGTACTTC.

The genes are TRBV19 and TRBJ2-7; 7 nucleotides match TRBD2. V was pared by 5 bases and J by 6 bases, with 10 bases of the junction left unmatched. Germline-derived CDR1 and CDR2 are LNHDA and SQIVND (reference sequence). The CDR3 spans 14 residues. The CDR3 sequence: CASSPRAGEGEQYF. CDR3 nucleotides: TGTGCCAGTAGTCCCCGGGCGGGAGAAGGCGAGCAGTACTTC.

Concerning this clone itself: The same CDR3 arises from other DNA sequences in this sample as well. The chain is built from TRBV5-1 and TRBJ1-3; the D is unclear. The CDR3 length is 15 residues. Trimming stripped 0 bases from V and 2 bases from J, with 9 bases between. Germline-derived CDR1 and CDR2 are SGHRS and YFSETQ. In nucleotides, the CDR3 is TGCGCCAGCAGCTTGGCGGGGTCTCCTGGAAACACCATATATTTT. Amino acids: CASSLAGSPGNTIYF.

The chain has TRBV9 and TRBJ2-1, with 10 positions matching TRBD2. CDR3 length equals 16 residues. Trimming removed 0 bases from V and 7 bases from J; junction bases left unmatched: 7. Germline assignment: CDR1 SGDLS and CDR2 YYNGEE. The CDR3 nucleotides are TGTGCCAGCAGCGTAGGTGCCAGCGGGAGGGTGAATGAGCAGTTCTTC. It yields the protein CASSVGASGRVNEQFF.

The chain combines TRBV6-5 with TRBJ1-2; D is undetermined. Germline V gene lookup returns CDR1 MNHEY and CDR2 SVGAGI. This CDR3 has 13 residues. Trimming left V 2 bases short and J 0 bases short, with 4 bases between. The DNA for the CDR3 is TGTGCCAGCAGTTACAGGGCTAACTATGGCTACACCTTC. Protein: CASSYRANYGYTF.

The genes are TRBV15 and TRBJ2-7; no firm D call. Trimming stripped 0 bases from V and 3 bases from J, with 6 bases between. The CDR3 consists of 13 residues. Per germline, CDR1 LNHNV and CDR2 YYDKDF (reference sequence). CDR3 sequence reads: CATSREKGYEQYF. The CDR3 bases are TGTGCCACCAGCAGAGAAAAAGGCTACGAGCAGTACTTC.

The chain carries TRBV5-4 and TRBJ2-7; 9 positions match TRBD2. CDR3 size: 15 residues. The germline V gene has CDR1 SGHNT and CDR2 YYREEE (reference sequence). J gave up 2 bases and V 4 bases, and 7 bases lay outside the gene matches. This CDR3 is CASSLGTSQTYEQYF. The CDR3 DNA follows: TGTGCCAGCAGCCTGGGGACTAGCCAAACCTACGAGCAGTACTTC.

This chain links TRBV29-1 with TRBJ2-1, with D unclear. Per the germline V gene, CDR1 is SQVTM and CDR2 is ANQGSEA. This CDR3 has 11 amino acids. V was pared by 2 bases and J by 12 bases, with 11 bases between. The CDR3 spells CSVETPMVQFF. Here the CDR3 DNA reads TGCAGCGTTGAAACCCCAATGGTGCAGTTCTTC.

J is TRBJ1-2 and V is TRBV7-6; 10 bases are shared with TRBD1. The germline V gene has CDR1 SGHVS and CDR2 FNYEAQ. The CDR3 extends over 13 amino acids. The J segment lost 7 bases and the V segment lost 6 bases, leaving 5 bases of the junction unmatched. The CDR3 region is CASSSTGGVGYTF. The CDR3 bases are TGTGCCAGCAGTTCGACAGGGGGCGTTGGCTACACCTTC.

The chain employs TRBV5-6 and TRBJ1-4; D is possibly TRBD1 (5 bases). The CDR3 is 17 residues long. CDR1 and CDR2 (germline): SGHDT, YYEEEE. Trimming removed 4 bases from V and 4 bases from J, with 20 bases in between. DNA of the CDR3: TGTGCCAGCAGCCTTGACCCGGGGGAGACTGTTAATGAAAAACTGTTTTTT. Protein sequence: CASSLDPGETVNEKLFF.

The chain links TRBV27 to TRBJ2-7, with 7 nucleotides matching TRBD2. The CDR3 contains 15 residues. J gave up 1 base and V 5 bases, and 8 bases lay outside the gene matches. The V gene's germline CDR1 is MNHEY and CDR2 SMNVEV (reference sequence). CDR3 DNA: TGTGCCAGCAGTACCACTAGCGTTGGATCCTACGAGCAGTACTTC. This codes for CASSTTSVGSYEQYF.

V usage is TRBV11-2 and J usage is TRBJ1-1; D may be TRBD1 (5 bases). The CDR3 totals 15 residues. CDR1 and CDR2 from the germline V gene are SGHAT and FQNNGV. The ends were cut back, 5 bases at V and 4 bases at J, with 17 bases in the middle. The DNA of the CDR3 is TGTGCCAGCAGCGAGTGGGGGGACGGACGCACTGAAGCTTTCTTT. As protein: CASSEWGDGRTEAFF.

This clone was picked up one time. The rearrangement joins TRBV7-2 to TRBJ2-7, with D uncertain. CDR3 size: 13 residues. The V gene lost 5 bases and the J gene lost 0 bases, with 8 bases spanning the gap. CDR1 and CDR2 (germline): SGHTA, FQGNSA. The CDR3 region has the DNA TGTGCCAGCAGCCTTAAGAGCTCCTACGAGCAGTACTTC. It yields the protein CASSLKSSYEQYF.

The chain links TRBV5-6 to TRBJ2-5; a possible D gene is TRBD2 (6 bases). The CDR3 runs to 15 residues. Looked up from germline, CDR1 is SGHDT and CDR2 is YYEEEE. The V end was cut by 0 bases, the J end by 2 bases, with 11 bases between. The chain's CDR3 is CASSLVRGSQETQYF. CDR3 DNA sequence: TGTGCCAGCAGCTTGGTCCGGGGGTCGCAAGAGACCCAGTACTTC.